These T cell receptor beta chains were read from a single sample in a study of cytomegalovirus exposure and HLA in healthy donors. Assay used: immunoSEQ multiplex PCR; TCRdb lists only in-frame clones, some missing. The sample records 90,000 to 110,000 clones, more than 65% being singletons. The sample was PBMCs. All receptors come from a man aged 30 to 39 in good health and CMV-seronegative. The CDR3 runs from the conserved cysteine through the conserved F or W. The D gene is left open where the match is weak. Rows may omit the clone size; those that give it use once, few, many or a size class.

CASSLNGGRGGYTF	TGTGCCAGCAGTTTGAACGGGGGGCGCGGCGGCTACACCTTC	once	TRBV28	TRBJ1-2	NA
CASSPTAEDQPQHF	TGTGCCAGCAGTCCGACAGCTGAGGATCAGCCCCAGCATTTT	medium-sized	TRBV28	TRBJ1-5	NA
CASSIDLTRTEAFF	TGTGCCAGTAGTATAGATCTGACAAGGACTGAAGCTTTCTTT	few	TRBV19	TRBJ1-1	NA
CASSQGLTSNTEAFF	TGCGCCAGCAGCCAAGGGCTTACATCGAACACTGAAGCTTTCTTT	NA	TRBV4-1	TRBJ1-1	NA
CAWSVHRDTEAFF	TGTGCCTGGAGTGTACACAGGGACACTGAAGCTTTCTTT	NA	TRBV30	TRBJ1-1	NA
CASLAGGLGDEQFF	TGTGCCTCCTTAGCGGGAGGGCTAGGCGATGAGCAGTTCTTC	NA	TRBV30	TRBJ2-1	TRBD2
CASSQRTENSPLHF	TGCGCCAGCAGCCAACGCACGGAGAATTCACCCCTCCACTTT	few	TRBV4-1	TRBJ1-6	NA
CAWSVQAGGYNEQFF	TGTGCCTGGAGTGTACAGGCAGGGGGTTACAATGAGCAGTTCTTC	NA	TRBV30	TRBJ2-1	TRBD1
CSVDGAPDSNPDTQYF	TGCAGCGTTGATGGGGCCCCGGATTCTAATCCAGATACGCAGTATTTT	NA	TRBV29-1	TRBJ2-3	NA
CASSGGLAEGDTQYF	TGTGCCAGCAGCGGGGGACTAGCGGAGGGGGATACGCAGTATTTT	once	TRBV9	TRBJ2-3	TRBD2
CSVANTVYEQYF	TGCAGCGTTGCCAATACTGTCTACGAGCAGTACTTC	NA	TRBV29-1	TRBJ2-7	NA
CASTDKETDTQYF	TGCGCCAGCACCGATAAAGAGACAGATACGCAGTATTTT	NA	TRBV10-1	TRBJ2-3	NA
CASSLMAAGGANVLTF	TGTGCCAGCAGTTTGATGGCGGCGGGTGGGGCCAACGTCCTGACTTTC	NA	TRBV6-5	TRBJ2-6	NA
CASSPGGGRDEQYF	TGTGCCAGCAGCCCGGGAGGGGGCAGGGACGAGCAGTACTTC	NA	TRBV9	TRBJ2-7	NA
CASSLSQRNSGELFF	TGTGCCAGCAGCTTGTCCCAGAGGAACTCCGGGGAGCTGTTTTTT	once	TRBV5-4	TRBJ2-2	NA
CASSQEGSGVYEQFF	TGCGCCAGCAGCCAAGAAGGGTCAGGGGTCTACGAGCAGTTCTTC	NA	TRBV4-3	TRBJ2-1	NA
CASSPKNIQYF	TGTGCCAGCAGCCCTAAAAACATTCAGTACTTC	few	TRBV28	TRBJ2-4	NA
CSVTHQDTLDGYTF	TGCAGCGTGACGCACCAAGACACCCTGGATGGCTACACCTTC	NA	TRBV29-1	TRBJ1-2	NA
CASSVDLGQVSEQYF	TGTGCCAGCAGCGTAGATCTGGGGCAGGTTTCCGAGCAGTACTTC	NA	TRBV9	TRBJ2-7	NA
CASSLGTGTSGAGETQYF	TGCGCCAGCAGCTTGGGGACCGGGACTAGCGGAGCGGGGGAGACCCAGTACTTC	NA	TRBV5-1	TRBJ2-5	TRBD2
CASSLVSGAANEKLFF	TGTGCCAGCAGCTTAGTCAGTGGGGCAGCAAATGAAAAACTGTTTTTT	few	TRBV7-9	TRBJ1-4	NA
CASSEQGNNQPQHF	TGTGCCAGCAGTGAACAGGGGAACAATCAGCCCCAGCATTTT	few	TRBV2	TRBJ1-5	NA
CASSLSPSGISNEQFF	TGCGCCAGCAGCTTGTCCCCTAGCGGGATTTCTAATGAGCAGTTCTTC	NA	TRBV5-1	TRBJ2-1	TRBD2
CATSRETLPNTQYF	TGTGCCACCAGCAGAGAGACATTACCAAATACGCAGTATTTT	NA	TRBV15	TRBJ2-3	NA
CASSAVGHDSSPLHF	TGTGCCAGCAGTGCCGTAGGACACGATAGTTCACCCCTCCACTTT	NA	TRBV2	TRBJ1-6	NA
CASSPGQVLSQPQHF	TGTGCCAGCAGCCCGGGACAGGTCCTCAGTCAGCCCCAGCATTTT	once	TRBV7-9	TRBJ1-5	TRBD1
CASSLQSRGQGARTGELFF	TGTGCCAGCAGCCTACAATCGCGGGGACAGGGGGCGAGGACCGGGGAGCTGTTTTTT	NA	TRBV27	TRBJ2-2	TRBD1
CASSFPPGGQRGSLYTYEQYF	TGTGCCAGCAGTTTCCCCCCGGGAGGGCAGCGGGGATCCCTATATACCTACGAGCAGTACTTC	NA	TRBV28	TRBJ2-7	TRBD2
CASSQARRLRIEPQHF	TGTGCCAGCAGCCAAGCCAGGAGGCTTCGGATTGAGCCCCAGCATTTT	NA	TRBV14	TRBJ1-5	NA
CASSVTGGSGNTIYF	TGTGCCAGCAGTGTTACAGGGGGTAGTGGAAACACCATATATTTT	NA	TRBV27	TRBJ1-3	TRBD1